This passage covers 27 T cell receptor beta chains from one sample sequenced in a study of shared clonotypes between healthy human individuals. The assay was immunoSEQ multiplex PCR, and TCRdb's table has in-frame clones only and misses some. The sample yields over 950,000 clones, around 77% seen once. The specimen was memory CD4+ T cells from PBMCs. This sample's subset: CD45RA-negative fraction. The receptors originated from a man younger than 30 in good health. Some clones in this sample may be carry-over from other donors' samples.

The rearrangement uses TRBV7-2 and TRBJ2-7; D gene ambiguous. Germline lookup yields CDR1 SGHTA and CDR2 FQGNSA. The V and J ends lost 3 bases and 6 bases respectively, with 15 bases between them. The CDR3 runs 14 residues. The CDR3 nucleotides are TGTGCCAGCAGCTTCAGAACAAGCCCCAGCGAGCAGTACTTC. Translated, it gives CASSFRTSPSEQYF.

The rearrangement uses TRBV7-6 and TRBJ2-1; 8 bases are shared with TRBD2. The CDR3 extends over 16 amino acids. Trimming cost V 5 bases and J 0 bases; bases outside gene matches: 6. Germline lookup yields CDR1 SGHVS and CDR2 FNYEAQ. CDR3 loop: CASSALSGTSYNEQFF. CDR3 nucleotides: TGTGCCAGCAGCGCCCTTAGCGGGACCTCCTACAATGAGCAGTTCTTC.

This chain uses TRBV27 with TRBJ1-2; 9 bases line up with TRBD1. Germline values: CDR1 MNHEY, CDR2 SMNVEV (reference sequence). The V segment lost 5 bases and the J segment 6 bases; nucleotides outside the gene matches: 7. The CDR3 runs 14 residues. CDR3 sequence: CASSPGRDRDGYTF. The CDR3 DNA follows: TGTGCCAGCAGTCCGGGCCGGGACAGGGATGGCTACACCTTC.

The chain links TRBV28 to TRBJ2-3, with 11 bases matching TRBD1. V lost 8 bases and J lost 4; bases outside the gene matches: 8. Germline lookup yields CDR1 MDHEN and CDR2 SYDVKM. CDR3 size: 15 residues. The CDR3 DNA reads as TGTGCCAGCGAGACCGGGACAGGGGGGGCAGATACGCAGTATTTT. It yields the protein CASETGTGGADTQYF. The variable domain in full, with the rest retrieved from reference TRBV28 and TRBJ2-3, is DVKVTQSSRYLVKRTGEKVFLECVQDMDHENMFWYRQDPGLGLRLIYFSYDVKMKEKGDIPEGYSVSREKKERFSLILESASTNQTSMYLCASETGTGGADTQYFGPGTRLTVL.

The J gene is TRBJ1-2, the V gene TRBV7-2, with D unresolved. The ends were cut back, 5 bases at V and 8 bases at J, with 21 bases in the middle. Germline CDR1 is SGHTA and CDR2 is FQGNSA. The CDR3 covers 15 residues. The CDR3 DNA is TGTGCCAGCAGCCTAGGGTTACAACAAGCTAGGGGCTACACCTTC. This translates into CASSLGLQQARGYTF.

For this clone: Other DNA variants within this sample encode the same CDR3. This rearrangement joins TRBV30 to TRBJ1-5; D is ambiguous. This CDR3 spans 13 amino acids. Per the germline V gene, CDR1 is GTSNPN and CDR2 is SVGIG (reference sequence). V was cut by 0 bases and J by 4 bases, with 7 bases left in between. The CDR3 nucleotides read TGTGCCTGGAGTGTAAGAGAGAATCAGCCCCAGCATTTT. It specifies CAWSVRENQPQHF.

V is TRBV6-1 and J is TRBJ1-3, with 7 bases matching TRBD1. Germline V CDR1 and CDR2: MNHNS, SASEGT. The CDR3 is made up of 15 amino acids. Losses at the gene ends were 4 bases for V and 6 bases for J; bases not matched to a gene: 9. CDR3 sequence: CASSVRDRVENTIYF. CDR3 sequence (DNA): TGTGCCAGCAGTGTCCGGGACAGAGTGGAAAACACCATATATTTT.

This clone was detected only a few times. The same CDR3 is also encoded by other DNA sequences in this sample. This chain joins TRBV4-3 and TRBJ1-1; TRBD1 agrees at 9 bases. Trimming at V came to 3 bases and at J to 1 base, leaving 0 bases not matched to a gene. The CDR3 totals 14 residues. Germline V gene sequence: CDR1 LGHNA, CDR2 YSLEER. CDR3 in DNA: TGCGCCAGCAGCCAGACAGGGGGGAACACTGAAGCTTTCTTT. This translates into CASSQTGGNTEAFF.

The genes are TRBV10-2 and TRBJ2-5; D gene ambiguous. Trimming left V 5 bases short and J 1 base short, with 8 bases between. This CDR3 is built from 13 residues. Germline CDR1 WSHSY, CDR2 SAAADI. CDR3 in DNA: TGCGCCAGCAGTCGGCAGCTCCAAGAGACCCAGTACTTC. It specifies CASSRQLQETQYF.

The sample holds one count of this clone. Other DNA sequences in the same sample also yield this CDR3. The rearrangement links TRBV18 to TRBJ1-1, with 9 bases aligning to TRBD1. Germline CDR1 is KGHSH and CDR2 is LQKENI. The V gene end was trimmed by 3 bases and the J gene end by 1 base; junction bases not matched to a gene: 6. This CDR3 comprises 16 residues. The CDR3 loop reads CASSPGQGLSNTEAFF. The DNA of the CDR3 is TGTGCCAGCTCACCGGGACAGGGCCTTTCGAACACTGAAGCTTTCTTT.

This chain uses TRBV28 with TRBJ1-2; possible D gene TRBD1, 6 bases. Trimming took 5 bases from V and 4 from J, leaving 11 bases between them. CDR3 length: 13 residues. Germline V CDR1 and CDR2: MDHEN, SYDVKM. The CDR3 loop is CASSQGLAYGYTF. DNA of the CDR3: TGTGCCAGCAGTCAGGGGCTGGCCTATGGCTACACCTTC.

The chain has TRBV5-1 and TRBJ2-7; weak D call: TRBD1 (5 bases). This CDR3 has 12 residues. V shed 7 bases and J shed 5 bases, with 13 bases lying between them. Germline CDR1 reads SGHRS; CDR2 reads YFSETQ. The CDR3 is CASSDIRDEQYF. The CDR3 DNA sequence: TGCGCCAGCTCGGACATTAGGGACGAGCAGTACTTC.

Of note for this clone: It is unclear where the CDR3 begins or ends on the DNA, so no DNA is shown, and the CDR3 is as TCRdb lists it. The J gene is TRBJ2-5, the V gene TRBV29-1; the table's D call, TRBD2, has no DNA check behind it. The CDR3 spans 14 residues, counting both ends. CDR1 and CDR2 from the germline V gene are SQVTM and ANQGSEA. CDR3: CSVEDPWASGIKYF.

CDR3 sequence reads: CASSPLTVTEAFF. The CDR3 nucleotides read TGCGCCAGCAGCCCATTGACAGTAACTGAAGCTTTCTTT. The gene calls are TRBV5-1 and TRBJ1-1; possibly TRBD1 for D (5 bases). The germline V and J ends were trimmed by 4 bases and 5 bases, with 12 bases remaining between them. The CDR3 contains 13 residues. Germline-derived CDR1 and CDR2 are SGHRS and YFSETQ.

The sample holds a few counts of this clone. The chain recombines TRBV27 with TRBJ1-4; TRBD1 aligns across 7 bases. With 3 bases clipped from V and 7 bases from J, the junction kept 5 bases outside the gene matches. Germline CDR1 is MNHEY and CDR2 is SMNVEV (reference sequence). The CDR3 is 14 residues long. For the CDR3, the DNA is TGTGCCAGCAGTTTCAATCAGGGGGGTGAAAAACTGTTTTTT. Its translation is CASSFNQGGEKLFF.

The chain is built from TRBV10-1 and TRBJ1-2; D might be TRBD1 (6 bases). The V gene's germline CDR1 is WNHNN and CDR2 SYGVQD (reference sequence). This CDR3 contains 14 residues. The V gene lost 6 bases and the J gene lost 7 bases, with 18 bases spanning the gap. The CDR3 DNA is TGCGCCAGCAGGCTAAACAGGGTAAGGTGTGGCTACACCTTC. Protein sequence: CASRLNRVRCGYTF.

The chain has TRBV18 and TRBJ2-6; D is perhaps TRBD2 (6 bases). The CDR3 spans 15 residues. V dropped 6 bases and J dropped 4 bases, with 13 bases sitting between them. CDR1 is KGHSH, CDR2 LQKENI, per germline. The CDR3 here is CASSRRAGGANVLTF. In nucleotides, the CDR3 is TGTGCCAGCTCCCGCAGGGCGGGGGGGGCCAACGTCCTGACTTTC.

The J gene is TRBJ1-1, the V gene TRBV28; D not resolved. CDR3 length equals 13 residues. V gave up 6 bases and J gave up 2 bases, with 10 bases separating them. Germline CDR1 MDHEN, CDR2 SYDVKM. CDR3 DNA: TGTGCCAGCAGAGGAGGTCTAAACACTGAAGCTTTCTTT. Translation gives CASRGGLNTEAFF.

The count of this clone is one. In nucleotides, the CDR3 is TGTGCCAGCAGCTCCAGATCCGGGACAGGGGTCACCGGGGAGCTGTTTTTT. Translated, it gives CASSSRSGTGVTGELFF. The chain couples TRBV5-5 to TRBJ2-2; 10 bases agree with TRBD1. Germline loops: CDR1 SGHKS, CDR2 YYEKEE (reference sequence). The CDR3 has 17 residues. Trimming at V came to 3 bases and at J to 4 bases, leaving 9 bases not matched to a gene.

This clone was counted a single time. The rearrangement links TRBV11-2 to TRBJ1-3; unclear D gene. Trimming removed 5 bases at V and 0 bases at J, with 14 bases between. The CDR3 runs to 16 residues. The germline gives CDR1 SGHAT, CDR2 FQNNGV. Here the CDR3 reads CASSPKRTSSGNTIYF. The CDR3, as DNA: TGTGCCAGCAGCCCGAAACGAACGAGCTCTGGAAACACCATATATTTT.

The chain recombines TRBV5-1 with TRBJ2-1; D ambiguous. Germline V gives CDR1 SGHRS, CDR2 YFSETQ. The CDR3 is 14 residues long. Trimming took 4 bases from V and 6 from J, leaving 14 bases between them. The CDR3 nucleotides read TGCGCCAGCAGCCTCCAGTCCCCCTTCAATGAGCAGTTCTTC. Translated: CASSLQSPFNEQFF.

This clone occurred a few times. The rearrangement links TRBV27 to TRBJ1-5, with unresolved D. The V end lost 3 bases, the J end lost 4 bases, and 7 bases lay between the germline ends. Germline loops: CDR1 MNHEY, CDR2 SMNVEV (reference sequence). The CDR3 is 13 residues long. CDR3 loop: CASSFGANQPQHF. The CDR3 nucleotides read TGTGCCAGCAGTTTCGGCGCTAATCAGCCCCAGCATTTT.

This clone was counted between two and nine times. The chain carries TRBV19 and TRBJ1-1, with D tentatively TRBD1 (6 bases). The V gene lost 6 bases and the J gene lost 0 bases, with 20 bases spanning the gap. The CDR3 consists of 17 residues. Germline V CDR1 and CDR2: LNHDA, SQIVND (reference sequence). The CDR3 region has the DNA TGTGCCAGTAGACCATGGGGGGCCAGGGAAATGAACACTGAAGCTTTCTTT. It encodes CASRPWGAREMNTEAFF.

A few counts support this clone. A clone one base away is much larger, so this may be a read error. V usage is TRBV14 and J usage is TRBJ2-1; the match to TRBD2 covers 13 bases. The junction had 3 bases not matched to a gene; V was cut back by 4 bases and J by 6 bases. The CDR3 has 15 amino acids. Germline CDR1 and CDR2: SGHDN and FVKESK. The CDR3 here is CASSPLAGGPNEQFF. DNA of the CDR3: TGTGCCAGCAGCCCACTAGCGGGAGGGCCCAATGAGCAGTTCTTC.

The chain joins TRBV19 to TRBJ1-5; D gene ambiguous. Germline V gene sequence: CDR1 LNHDA, CDR2 SQIVND (reference sequence). This CDR3 has 12 residues. The ends were cut back, 8 bases at V and 2 bases at J, with 7 bases in the middle. CDR3 amino acids: CASVQGNQPQHF. CDR3 bases: TGTGCCAGTGTCCAGGGCAATCAGCCCCAGCATTTT.

The rearrangement joins TRBV30 to TRBJ2-7, with 13 bases lining up with TRBD2. CDR3 size: 18 residues. V dropped 0 bases and J dropped 7; count of bases not matched to a gene: 15. CDR1 is GTSNPN, CDR2 SVGIG, per germline (reference sequence). CDR3 sequence (DNA): TGTGCCTGGAGTGTAACTGCGGGACTAGCGGGAAACCTGAGGGAGCAGTACTTC. Translating gives CAWSVTAGLAGNLREQYF.

To note about this clone: The same CDR3 can be traced to other DNA sequences in this sample. The rearrangement uses TRBV9 and TRBJ2-5; D unresolved. Trimming left V 2 bases short and J 1 base short, with 6 bases between. The CDR3 totals 13 residues. Looked up from germline, CDR1 is SGDLS and CDR2 is YYNGEE. CDR3 nucleotides: TGTGCCAGCAGCGTTGCCCCCCAAGAGACCCAGTACTTC. The encoded protein is CASSVAPQETQYF. Using reference TRBV9 and TRBJ2-5 for the parts outside the CDR3, the full variable domain is DSGVTQTPKHLITATGQRVTLRCSPRSGDLSVYWYQQSLDQGLQFLIQYYNGEERAKGNILERFSAQQFPDLHSELNLSSLELGDSALYFCASSVAPQETQYFGPGTRLLVL.